This is a list of T cell receptor beta chains from one sample in a study of blood T cell repertoires in COVID-19. Using immunoSEQ multiplex PCR, the repertoire was profiled, and TCRdb retains in-frame clones only, with some absent. The sample consists of roughly 90,000 clones, about 80% of them appearing once. The sample consisted of peripheral blood. Receptors originate from a woman in her 70s with acute or convalescent COVID-19. CDR3s include the opening cysteine and the closing phenylalanine or tryptophan. Fields, in order: D gene, V gene, clone size, J gene, CDR3 DNA, CDR3 protein. D genes are given only for firm matches. Size values are once, few and many counts, or a class for expanded clones, and some rows have none.

D gene: TRBD1
V gene: TRBV7-9
clone size: .
J gene: TRBJ2-5
CDR3 DNA: TGTGCCAGCAGCGCAGGGACAGGGGGCTTCCAAGAGACCCAGTACTTC
CDR3 protein: CASSAGTGGFQETQYF

D gene: .
V gene: TRBV2
clone size: .
J gene: TRBJ2-2
CDR3 DNA: TGTGCCAGCAGCACGAAAACAGACAGGACCAACACCGGGGAGCTGTTTTTT
CDR3 protein: CASSTKTDRTNTGELFF

D gene: TRBD1
V gene: TRBV19
clone size: .
J gene: TRBJ1-6
CDR3 DNA: TGTGCCAGTAGTATCAGACAGGGAAGGAGTTCACCCCTCCACTTT
CDR3 protein: CASSIRQGRSSPLHF

D gene: .
V gene: TRBV25-1
clone size: .
J gene: TRBJ1-3
CDR3 DNA: TGTGCCAGCAGAGATAATGGAGGGGTCGGAAACACCATATATTTT
CDR3 protein: CASRDNGGVGNTIYF

D gene: .
V gene: TRBV2
clone size: .
J gene: TRBJ2-2
CDR3 DNA: TGTGCCAGCAGCAGGGCGAACACCGGGGAGCTGTTTTTT
CDR3 protein: CASSRANTGELFF

D gene: .
V gene: TRBV9
clone size: .
J gene: TRBJ2-3
CDR3 DNA: TGTGCCAGCAGCGCCGGGAACACAGATACGCAGTATTTT
CDR3 protein: CASSAGNTDTQYF

D gene: .
V gene: TRBV2
clone size: .
J gene: TRBJ2-1
CDR3 DNA: TGTGCCAGCAGTACAACAGGCATATCCTACAATGAGCAGTTCTTC
CDR3 protein: CASSTTGISYNEQFF

D gene: TRBD1
V gene: TRBV9
clone size: .
J gene: TRBJ1-5
CDR3 DNA: TGTGCCAGCAGCCCCCGGGACAGAGTTTATAGCAATCAGCCCCAGCATTTT
CDR3 protein: CASSPRDRVYSNQPQHF

D gene: .
V gene: TRBV19
clone size: .
J gene: TRBJ2-3
CDR3 DNA: TGTGCCAGTAGGCAGGGGATCGGAACACCTTCAGATACGCAGTATTTT
CDR3 protein: CASRQGIGTPSDTQYF

D gene: TRBD2
V gene: TRBV18
clone size: .
J gene: TRBJ2-3
CDR3 DNA: TGTGCCAGCTCACCACGACCAGCGGGGGGGCTTGTCACAGATACGCAGTATTTT
CDR3 protein: CASSPRPAGGLVTDTQYF

D gene: .
V gene: TRBV27
clone size: .
J gene: TRBJ2-2
CDR3 DNA: TGTGCCAGCAGTCCCCCGGACAAGGGGATCACCGGGGAGCTGTTTTTT
CDR3 protein: CASSPPDKGITGELFF

D gene: .
V gene: TRBV5-1
clone size: .
J gene: TRBJ2-2
CDR3 DNA: TGCGCCAGCAGTTCCGCCAGGGGCCGGACCGGGGAGCTGTTTTTT
CDR3 protein: CASSSARGRTGELFF

D gene: TRBD1
V gene: TRBV27
clone size: .
J gene: TRBJ1-5
CDR3 DNA: TGTGCCAATAATCAGGGGGCTGGGGTTCAGCCCCAGCATTTT
CDR3 protein: CANNQGAGVQPQHF

D gene: TRBD2
V gene: TRBV5-1
clone size: .
J gene: TRBJ2-1
CDR3 DNA: TGCGCCAGCAGAACGGGACTAGCGGGAGGGCTGGGGGAGCAGTTCTTC
CDR3 protein: CASRTGLAGGLGEQFF

D gene: TRBD1
V gene: TRBV5-1
clone size: .
J gene: TRBJ1-1
CDR3 DNA: TGCGCCAGCAGCTTGCAGGGGGGCGGACCGAACACTGAAGCTTTCTTT
CDR3 protein: CASSLQGGGPNTEAFF

D gene: TRBD1
V gene: TRBV5-1
clone size: .
J gene: TRBJ2-3
CDR3 DNA: TGCGCCAGCAGCTTGTCGGGACAGAACACAGATACGCAGTATTTT
CDR3 protein: CASSLSGQNTDTQYF

D gene: TRBD1
V gene: TRBV18
clone size: .
J gene: TRBJ1-1
CDR3 DNA: TGTGCCAGCTCGAGGGACAGGGAAGGAGGAAGCACTGAAGCTTTCTTT
CDR3 protein: CASSRDREGGSTEAFF

D gene: TRBD1
V gene: TRBV5-1
clone size: .
J gene: TRBJ1-1
CDR3 DNA: TGCGCCAGCTTAATTCGGACAGGGGGTAAAGCTTTCTTT
CDR3 protein: CASLIRTGGKAFF

D gene: .
V gene: TRBV6-2/TRBV6-3
clone size: .
J gene: TRBJ2-5
CDR3 DNA: TGTGCCAGCAGTTACGTTCGAGCAGGGTCCGGGCAAGAGACCCAGTACTTC
CDR3 protein: CASSYVRAGSGQETQYF

D gene: .
V gene: TRBV18
clone size: .
J gene: TRBJ2-7
CDR3 DNA: TGTGCCAGCTCACCAGGCGGGACGCCCTACGAGCAGTACTTC
CDR3 protein: CASSPGGTPYEQYF

D gene: .
V gene: TRBV3-1/TRBV3-2
clone size: .
J gene: TRBJ2-7
CDR3 DNA: TGTGCCAGCAGCCAACGGGGGTCAATACCCTACGAGCAGTACTTC
CDR3 protein: CASSQRGSIPYEQYF

D gene: .
V gene: TRBV6-6
clone size: .
J gene: TRBJ2-1
CDR3 DNA: TGTGCCAGCAGAAGGAGAGCGGCCGTCTACAATGAGCAGTTCTTC
CDR3 protein: CASRRRAAVYNEQFF

D gene: .
V gene: TRBV6-5
clone size: .
J gene: TRBJ1-4
CDR3 DNA: TGTGCCAGCAGTTACGGACTCCCCTGGGCGGAAAAACTGTTTTTT
CDR3 protein: CASSYGLPWAEKLFF

D gene: .
V gene: TRBV14
clone size: .
J gene: TRBJ1-1
CDR3 DNA: TGTGCCAGCAGCCGACTTAGGGAGACTGAAGCTTTCTTT
CDR3 protein: CASSRLRETEAFF

D gene: .
V gene: TRBV19
clone size: few
J gene: TRBJ1-5
CDR3 DNA: TGTGCCAGTAGAAACGGGGGAGGCAATCAGCCCCAGCATTTT
CDR3 protein: CASRNGGGNQPQHF

D gene: TRBD1
V gene: TRBV7-9
clone size: once
J gene: TRBJ1-1
CDR3 DNA: TGTGCCAGCAGCTCTACTCGGGACAGGGGGACTGAAGCTTTCTTT
CDR3 protein: CASSSTRDRGTEAFF

D gene: TRBD1
V gene: TRBV5-5
clone size: few
J gene: TRBJ1-2
CDR3 DNA: TGTGCCAGCAGCTTTGACAGGGGGCGCGCCGGCGGCTACACCTTC
CDR3 protein: CASSFDRGRAGGYTF

D gene: TRBD2
V gene: TRBV19
clone size: .
J gene: TRBJ2-1
CDR3 DNA: TGTGCCAGTAGTATAGTGGCGAGCGGGAGCTTCCATGAGCAGTTCTTC
CDR3 protein: CASSIVASGSFHEQFF

D gene: .
V gene: TRBV4-1
clone size: .
J gene: TRBJ1-1
CDR3 DNA: TGCGCCAGCAGCCAAGAGAGAAACACTGAAGCTTTCTTT
CDR3 protein: CASSQERNTEAFF

D gene: .
V gene: TRBV3-1/TRBV3-2
clone size: .
J gene: TRBJ1-5
CDR3 DNA: TGTGCCAGCAGCCAAGGGTATGAGGGATACCAGCATTTT
CDR3 protein: CASSQGYEGYQHF

D gene: .
V gene: TRBV3-1/TRBV3-2
clone size: .
J gene: TRBJ2-1
CDR3 DNA: TGTGCCAGCAGCCAAGTCATTTATGAGCAGTTCTTC
CDR3 protein: CASSQVIYEQFF

D gene: .
V gene: TRBV2
clone size: .
J gene: TRBJ2-5
CDR3 DNA: TGTGCCAGCAGTGAAGATGGGGGCCTCAGAGAGACCCAGTACTTC
CDR3 protein: CASSEDGGLRETQYF

D gene: TRBD1
V gene: TRBV10-3
clone size: .
J gene: TRBJ1-2
CDR3 DNA: TGTGCCATCAGCCGACAGGGGGCTACTGGCGGCTACACCTTC
CDR3 protein: CAISRQGATGGYTF

D gene: TRBD1
V gene: TRBV6-6
clone size: .
J gene: TRBJ2-1
CDR3 DNA: TGTGCCAGCAGGGGGACAGGGAGCTACAATGAGCAGTTCTTC
CDR3 protein: CASRGTGSYNEQFF

D gene: TRBD1
V gene: TRBV11-2
clone size: .
J gene: TRBJ2-7
CDR3 DNA: TGTGCCAGCAGCTTAGCCCGGGACAGCCGTACCTACGAGCAGTACTTC
CDR3 protein: CASSLARDSRTYEQYF

D gene: .
V gene: TRBV6-6
clone size: .
J gene: TRBJ1-1
CDR3 DNA: TGTGCCAGCACCATCTCGACAGGAGGGAACACTGAAGCTTTCTTT
CDR3 protein: CASTISTGGNTEAFF